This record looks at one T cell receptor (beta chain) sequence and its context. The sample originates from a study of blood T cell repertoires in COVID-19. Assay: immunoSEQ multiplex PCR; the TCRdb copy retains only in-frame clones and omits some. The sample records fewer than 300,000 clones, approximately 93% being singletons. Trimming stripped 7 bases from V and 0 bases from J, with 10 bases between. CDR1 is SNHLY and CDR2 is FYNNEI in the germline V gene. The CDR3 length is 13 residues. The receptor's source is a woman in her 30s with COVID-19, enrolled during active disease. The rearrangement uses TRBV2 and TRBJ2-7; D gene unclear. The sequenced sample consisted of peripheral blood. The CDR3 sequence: CASTTEISYEQYF. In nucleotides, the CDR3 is TGTGCCAGCACGACGGAGATCTCCTACGAGCAGTACTTC.